One and the same sample provided the 16 T cell receptor beta chains below, sequenced in a study of blood T cells in healthy people across ages. Alongside a J-beta primer mix, a sample-barcoded 5' primer served in a second PCR lasting about 7 to 11 cycles. From the 5' RACE reads, TCRdb called clonotypes with MiXCR, one entry per CDR3 protein. The sample gives 1.5 million to 1.8 million distinct CDR3 sequences, 35% to 45% of which show up once; about 4% is in the top ten. Sequenced sample: blood. The receptor source for this set is a woman in her late teens or twenties in good health.

This clonotype was picked up a small number of times. J is TRBJ2-7 and V is TRBV27; 11 bases fit TRBD1. CDR1 is MNHEY, CDR2 SMNVEV, per germline (reference sequence). V was clipped by 3 bases and J by 3 bases; unmatched bases: 4. This CDR3 region has 15 residues. The CDR3 is CASSFRTGGGYEQYF. Written as DNA, the CDR3 is TGTGCCAGCAGTTTCCGGACAGGGGGCGGCTACGAGCAGTACTTC.

This rearrangement joins TRBV7-2 to TRBJ1-2; no clear D gene. V was clipped by 7 bases and J by 3 bases, with 18 bases between them. The CDR3 has 15 residues. CDR1 and CDR2 from the germline V gene are SGHTA and FQGNSA. The CDR3 nucleotides read TGTGCCAGCACCGTTTGGAGGGCAGAATACTATGGCTACACCTTC. Translated, it gives CASTVWRAEYYGYTF.

This clonotype was detected only a few times. This chain links TRBV7-2 with TRBJ2-3; the match to TRBD2 covers 11 bases. The J segment lost 4 bases and the V segment lost 5 bases, leaving 8 bases of the junction unmatched. The CDR3 is made up of 16 amino acids. The germline CDR1 and CDR2 sequences are SGHTA and FQGNSA. The CDR3 DNA sequence: TGTGCCAGCAGCGTTAGCGGGGGGGCCGGATCAGATACGCAGTATTTT. Amino acid sequence: CASSVSGGAGSDTQYF.

CDR3 nucleotides: TGTGCCAGCAGTTACCGTTTTCAGGGGCCGGGGGAAAAACTGTTTTTT. Protein product: CASSYRFQGPGEKLFF. V usage is TRBV6-6 and J usage is TRBJ1-4, with a possible D match to TRBD1 (6 bases). CDR1 and CDR2 from the germline V gene are MNHNY and SVGAGI (reference sequence). V was clipped by 2 bases and J by 8 bases, with 18 bases between them. There are 16 residues in the CDR3.

The table lists this clonotype with a few counts. This chain links TRBV20-1 with TRBJ1-1; TRBD1 might be the D (5 bases). V lost 0 bases and J lost 0, with 8 bases in between. Germline V gene sequence: CDR1 DFQATT, CDR2 SNEGSKA (reference sequence). The CDR3 covers 14 residues. The CDR3 sequence is CSARERRVNTEAFF. CDR3 sequence (DNA): TGCAGTGCTAGAGAGCGCAGGGTGAACACTGAAGCTTTCTTT.

This clonotype occurred a few times. This sequence joins TRBV7-9 and TRBJ1-6; 10 bases match TRBD1. The CDR3 has 12 amino acids. Germline V gene lookup returns CDR1 SEHNR and CDR2 FQNEAQ (reference sequence). The CDR3, as DNA: TGTGCTAATGGGACAGGGGCCTCACCCCTCCACTTT. This sequence encodes CANGTGASPLHF.

In this sample, this clonotype turned up a few times. The rearrangement joins TRBV9 to TRBJ1-1; possible D gene TRBD1, 5 bases. CDR1 and CDR2 from the germline V gene are SGDLS and YYNGEE. The CDR3 loop spans 15 amino acids. With 3 bases removed from V and 1 base from J, the gap between germline ends came to 13 bases. DNA for the CDR3: TGTGCCAGCAGCGGTAGGCCCGGGGCGAACACTGAAGCTTTCTTT. This translates into CASSGRPGANTEAFF.

This clonotype was seen a handful of times. The chain recombines TRBV20-1 with TRBJ1-4, with no clear D. This CDR3 has 15 amino acids. The germline gives CDR1 DFQATT, CDR2 SNEGSKA (reference sequence). Trimming stripped 6 bases from V and 4 bases from J, with 18 bases between. The DNA for the CDR3 is TGCAGTGCGGACCGAACACCAGCGAGTAATGAAAAACTGTTTTTT. Translation: CSADRTPASNEKLFF.

This clonotype was detected only a few times. This chain uses TRBV7-9 with TRBJ1-4; a weak D match, TRBD1 (6 bases). This CDR3 contains 15 residues. Per the germline V gene, CDR1 is SEHNR and CDR2 is FQNEAQ (reference sequence). V was trimmed by 5 bases and J by 0 bases, leaving 10 bases between them. The CDR3 sequence: CASSLWTATNEKLFF. CDR3 coding DNA: TGTGCCAGCAGCCTTTGGACAGCAACTAATGAAAAACTGTTTTTT. Based on the CDR3 plus reference TRBV7-9 and TRBJ1-4, the full variable domain is DTGVSQNPRHKITKRGQNVTFRCDPISEHNRLYWYRQTLGQGPEFLTYFQNEAQLEKSRLLSDRFSAERPKGSFSTLEIQRTEQGDSAMYLCASSLWTATNEKLFFGSGTQLSVL.

This chain links TRBV7-8 with TRBJ2-3, with 7 bases matching TRBD2. The CDR3 is 13 residues long. CDR1 and CDR2 (germline): SGHVS, FQNEAQ. The V gene end was trimmed by 8 bases and the J gene end by 5 bases; junction bases not matched to a gene: 7. CDR3 loop: CASRTGEGDTQYF. The DNA of the CDR3 is TGTGCCAGCCGTACCGGGGAGGGAGATACGCAGTATTTT. Variable domain in full (rest from reference TRBV7-8 and TRBJ2-3): GAGVSQSPRYKVAKRGQDVALRCDPISGHVSLFWYQQALGQGPEFLTYFQNEAQLDKSGLPSDRFFAERPEGSVSTLKIQRTQQEDSAVYLCASRTGEGDTQYFGPGTRLTVL.

The chain carries TRBV4-3 and TRBJ2-2; 7 nucleotides agree with TRBD1. The V gene end was trimmed by 2 bases and the J gene end by 9 bases; junction bases not matched to a gene: 6. CDR3 size: 14 residues. Germline V gene data show CDR1 as LGHNA and CDR2 as YSLEER. For the CDR3, the DNA is TGCGCCAGCAGCCAACACAGGGGTGGCAGGGAGCTGTTTTTT. Protein: CASSQHRGGRELFF.

The chain links TRBV20-1 to TRBJ2-5; no clear D gene. The germline V gene has CDR1 DFQATT and CDR2 SNEGSKA (reference sequence). The CDR3 length is 14 residues. V was pared by 3 bases and J by 11 bases, with 22 bases between. The CDR3 DNA reads as TGCAGTGCTAGCGGTTGGGGATCCTACAATGAGCAGTACTTC. As protein: CSASGWGSYNEQYF.

V and J are TRBV4-1 and TRBJ1-2; TRBD1 is a possible D gene (5 bases). CDR1 and CDR2 from the germline V gene are MGHRA and YSYEKL. Trimming removed 7 bases at V and 0 bases at J, with 15 bases between. The CDR3 extends over 15 amino acids. The CDR3 region has the DNA TGCGCCAGCAAGCGTGGGGCCGGAACTAACTATGGCTACACCTTC. Translation: CASKRGAGTNYGYTF.

This clonotype was found a few times. This chain links TRBV6-2 or TRBV6-3 with TRBJ2-3, with no clear D. Germline values: CDR1 MNHEY, CDR2 SVGEGT. V was pared by 6 bases and J by 5 bases, with 15 bases between. There are 14 residues in the CDR3. CDR3 sequence: CASSEMRALDTQYF. The CDR3 DNA sequence: TGTGCCAGCAGCGAGATGAGAGCCTTAGATACGCAGTATTTT.

The chain has TRBV7-9 and TRBJ2-1; 13 bases agree with TRBD2. There are 16 residues in the CDR3. V trimming: 6 bases; J trimming: 9 bases; junction bases outside the gene matches: 11. Germline CDR1 is SEHNR and CDR2 is FQNEAQ (reference sequence). The DNA for the CDR3 is TGTGCCAGCAGAAGCGCGGGACTAGCGGGATGGGGTGAGCAGTTCTTC. Its translation: CASRSAGLAGWGEQFF.

The gene calls are TRBV5-1 and TRBJ2-3; 10 nucleotides line up with TRBD2. With V trimmed by 0 bases and J by 2 bases, 6 bases remained unmatched. This CDR3 comprises 17 residues. Germline CDR1 and CDR2: SGHRS and YFSETQ. CDR3: CASSLDRAGGFTDTQYF. The DNA for the CDR3 is TGCGCCAGCAGCTTGGATCGAGCGGGGGGGTTCACAGATACGCAGTATTTT.